The source of this T cell receptor beta chain is a study of CD8 T cells in ankylosing spondylitis. The germline gives CDR1 MDHEN, CDR2 SYDVKM. Trimming stripped 2 bases from V and 0 bases from J, with 8 bases between. CDR3 length: 14 amino acids. The study, taken as a whole, reports: Ankylosing spondylitis blood appeared to carry a characteristic TCR beta motif of roughly 8 highly homologous variants.

TCRdb passed the 5' RACE reads through MiXCR, listing each CDR3 protein once. This table has 670,000 or so distinct CDR3 sequences, around 20% appearing once. This clonotype has only a few counts. Its cognate antigen is unknown. V gene TRBV28 combines with J gene TRBJ2-7; D unclear. This TCR derives from a male donor with ankylosing spondylitis. Sequences were obtained from blood, either unsorted or a sorted T cell fraction (not recorded which). The DNA of the CDR3 is TGTGCCAGCAGTTTAACACCGAGCTCCTACGAGCAGTACTTC. Protein: CASSLTPSSYEQYF.